Sequencing of this T cell receptor beta chain was carried out in a study of blood T cell repertoires in COVID-19 (dated by TCRdb to the early 2020s). In the study overall: The collaborator samples originated in the United States, Italy and Spain and spanned the acute and convalescent phases of COVID-19. Samples were obtained from the ongoing ImmuneRACE study (first 160 participants) and from roughly 1,300 subjects provided by 6 global collaborators. The material from the prospective study consisted of cDNA or gDNA derived from T cells, B-cell-depleted T cells, or PBMCs. The repertoires were released in a freely available public database intended as a resource for research on the immune response to SARS-CoV-2. The sample metadata nearly always contained a de-identified subject ID, COVID-19 status, age in years and sex. Where available, HLA class I and class II types were obtained from metadata supplied by the sample provider rather than from assay-based typing. Deeply sampled blood TCRbeta repertoires from subjects exposed to, actively infected with, or recovered from COVID-19 were included in the dataset. Paper-wide results and their limitations: The quantity of clinical and demographic metadata differed by source and by participant and was supplied without curation.

One collaborating source in Seattle enrolled patients while the patients were actively infected and followed the patients over time throughout the course of disease. Whole blood was collected in K2EDTA tubes by collaborating institutions according to the institutions' own protocols. For TCRbeta analysis, collaborators shipped samples as frozen whole blood, isolated PBMCs, or DNA extracted from either of those sample types. Points on this clone: Its antigen is unknown. No much larger clone exists at a distance of one base, and base qualities are not known.

TCRbeta CDR3 regions were amplified from genomic DNA by means of the immunoSEQ Assay, a bias-controlled multiplex PCR. As for the authors' bioinformatics: The number of nucleated cells in each sample was estimated by amplification of reference gene primers within the assay. Sequence reads were collapsed and filtered to measure the absolute abundance of every unique TCRbeta CDR3 rearrangement. Productive Simpson clonality was computed per sample as the square root of Simpson's diversity index over productive rearrangements. Drawn from immuneACCESS, this table holds only the in-frame rearrangements with V and J called that TCRdb kept. Clones are partly lost; checked studies trace under half to an unresolved V gene and leave the rest unexplained. V and J calls plus clone size are reproduced from that table; the DNA served to infer D and trimming. This sample gives 150,000 to 200,000 clones in total; roughly 84% of them show up just once. The leading ten clones occupy about 5.8% of the sample.

V is pruned by 0 bases and J by 2 bases, leaving 4 bases of the junction without a gene match. From the germline V gene, CDR1 is MGHRA and CDR2 is YSYEKL. The CDR3 has 16 amino acids, counting the end cysteine and phenylalanine. The only DNA kept is the CDR3, 48 bases in frame from the first base. The sequence was obtained from a woman in her 50s with COVID-19, enrolled during active disease. This chain joins TRBV4-1 to TRBJ2-5; TRBD2 matches 9 bases in the middle. The sample consisted of peripheral blood. The CDR3 sequence is CASSQEVSGGQETQYF. In nucleotides, the sequence is TGCGCCAGCAGCCAAGAAGTGAGCGGGGGGCAAGAGACCCAGTACTTC.